This record covers a single TCR beta chain. Its antigen remains unidentified. Unique molecular identifiers were linked by the library to individual cDNA molecules. TCRdb recomputed calls from the RACE reads with MiXCR, one row per CDR3 protein. The top ten clones hold over 1.1% of a sample with some 110,000 distinct CDR3 sequences, around 10% of them seen once. This sample stems from a study of human T cells and chemical hapten exposure. Looking at the study overall: Patch testing placed 0.01% DPC on the upper back, with readings at 6 days.

Overall study results and limits: TCRs exceeding a frequency of 1 in 1000 stayed unchanged under DPC sensitization.

Time point given: patch test 1, 2 weeks after DPC sensitization. The treatment is: therapeutic diphenylcyclopropenone sensitization with weekly scalp DPC. The receptor's source is a woman aged 45-60 years with alopecia areata. Some clones in this sample may be carry-over from other donors' samples. The sequenced sample was whole blood, obtained in connection with sensitization to the hapten diphenylcyclopropenone (DPC).

CDR3 sequence reads: CASSSRRGSSYEQYF. The CDR3 nucleotides are TGCGCCAGCAGCTCAAGACGGGGTAGCTCCTACGAGCAGTACTTC. The V call is TRBV5-1, the J call TRBJ2-7; possible D gene TRBD2, 5 bases. The V end was cut by 3 bases, the J end by 0 bases, with 13 bases between. Germline CDR1 reads SGHRS; CDR2 reads YFSETQ. The CDR3 contains 15 residues.